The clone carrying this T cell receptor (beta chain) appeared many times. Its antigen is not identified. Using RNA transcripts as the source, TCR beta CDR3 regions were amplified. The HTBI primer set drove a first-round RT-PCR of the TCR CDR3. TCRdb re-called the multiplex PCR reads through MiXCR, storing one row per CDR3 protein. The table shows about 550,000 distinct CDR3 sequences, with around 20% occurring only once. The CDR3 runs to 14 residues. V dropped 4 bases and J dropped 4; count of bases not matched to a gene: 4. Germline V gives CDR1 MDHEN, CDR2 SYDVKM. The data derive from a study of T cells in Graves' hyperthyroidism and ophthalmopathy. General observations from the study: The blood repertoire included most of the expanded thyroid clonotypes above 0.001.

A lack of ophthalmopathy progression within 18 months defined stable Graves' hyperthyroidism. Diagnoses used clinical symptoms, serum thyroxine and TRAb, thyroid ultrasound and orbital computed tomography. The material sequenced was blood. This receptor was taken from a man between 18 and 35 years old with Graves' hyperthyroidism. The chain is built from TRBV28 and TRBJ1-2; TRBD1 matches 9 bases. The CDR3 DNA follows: TGTGCCAGCAGTTCGACAGGGGGTTTCTATGGCTACACCTTC. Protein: CASSSTGGFYGYTF.